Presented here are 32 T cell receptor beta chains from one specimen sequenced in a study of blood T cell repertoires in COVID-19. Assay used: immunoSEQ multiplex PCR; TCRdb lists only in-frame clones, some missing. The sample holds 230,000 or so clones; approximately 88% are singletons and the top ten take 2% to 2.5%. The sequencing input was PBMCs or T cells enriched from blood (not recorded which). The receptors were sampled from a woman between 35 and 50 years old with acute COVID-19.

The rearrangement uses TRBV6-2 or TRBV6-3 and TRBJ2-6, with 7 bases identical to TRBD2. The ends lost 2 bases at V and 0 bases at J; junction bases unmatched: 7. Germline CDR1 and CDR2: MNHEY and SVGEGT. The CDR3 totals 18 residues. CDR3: CASSYPIGRASGANVLTF. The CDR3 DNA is TGTGCCAGCAGTTACCCGATAGGGAGGGCCTCTGGGGCCAACGTCCTGACTTTC.

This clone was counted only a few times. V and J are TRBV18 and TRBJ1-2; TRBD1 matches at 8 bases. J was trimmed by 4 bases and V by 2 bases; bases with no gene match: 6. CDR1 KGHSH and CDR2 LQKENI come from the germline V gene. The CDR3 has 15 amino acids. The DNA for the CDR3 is TGTGCCAGCTCACCAAAGGACAGGGCCTTCTATGGCTACACCTTC. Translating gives CASSPKDRAFYGYTF.

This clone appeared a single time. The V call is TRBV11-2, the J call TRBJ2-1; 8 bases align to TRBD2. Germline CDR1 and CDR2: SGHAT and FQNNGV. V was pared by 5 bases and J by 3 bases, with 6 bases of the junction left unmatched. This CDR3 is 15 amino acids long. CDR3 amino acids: CASSAGLASYNEQFF. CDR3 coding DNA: TGTGCCAGCAGCGCCGGACTAGCAAGCTACAATGAGCAGTTCTTC.

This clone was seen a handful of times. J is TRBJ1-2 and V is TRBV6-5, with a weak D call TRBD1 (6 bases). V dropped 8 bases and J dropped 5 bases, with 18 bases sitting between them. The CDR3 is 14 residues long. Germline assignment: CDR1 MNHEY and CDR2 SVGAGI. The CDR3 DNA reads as TGTGCCAGCCGCACCCGGGGGGGGCATTATGGCTACACCTTC. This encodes CASRTRGGHYGYTF.

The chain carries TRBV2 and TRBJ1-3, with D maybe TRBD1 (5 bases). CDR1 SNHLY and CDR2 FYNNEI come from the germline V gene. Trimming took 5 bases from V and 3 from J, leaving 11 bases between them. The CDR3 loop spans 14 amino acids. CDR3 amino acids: CASSSEGLGNTIYF. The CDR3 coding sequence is TGTGCCAGCAGTTCAGAGGGACTTGGAAACACCATATATTTT.

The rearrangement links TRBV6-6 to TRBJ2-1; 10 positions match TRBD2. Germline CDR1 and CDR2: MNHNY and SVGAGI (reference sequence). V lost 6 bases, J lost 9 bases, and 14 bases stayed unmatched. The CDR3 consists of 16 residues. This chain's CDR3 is CASSHLLAGVGSEQFF. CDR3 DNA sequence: TGTGCCAGCAGCCACCTTCTAGCGGGAGTCGGTAGTGAGCAGTTCTTC.

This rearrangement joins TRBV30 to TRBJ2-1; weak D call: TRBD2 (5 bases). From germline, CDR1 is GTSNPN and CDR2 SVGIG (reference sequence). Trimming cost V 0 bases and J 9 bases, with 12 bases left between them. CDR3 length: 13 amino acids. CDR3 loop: CAWSVLVTGEQFF. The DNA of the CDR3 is TGTGCCTGGAGTGTACTAGTAACGGGTGAGCAGTTCTTC.

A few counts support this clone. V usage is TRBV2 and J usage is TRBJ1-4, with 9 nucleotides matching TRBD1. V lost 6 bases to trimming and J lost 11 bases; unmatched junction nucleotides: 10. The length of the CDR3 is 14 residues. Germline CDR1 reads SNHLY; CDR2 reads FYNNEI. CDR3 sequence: CASSPGQGVRKLFF. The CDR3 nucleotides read TGTGCCAGCAGCCCGGGACAGGGAGTTCGGAAACTGTTTTTT.

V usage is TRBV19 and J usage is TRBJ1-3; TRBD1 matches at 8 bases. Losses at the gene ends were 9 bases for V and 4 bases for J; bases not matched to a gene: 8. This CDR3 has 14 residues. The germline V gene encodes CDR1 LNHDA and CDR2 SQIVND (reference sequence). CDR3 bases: TGTGCCAGCGGAGACAGGGGTTTGGGAAACACCATATATTTT. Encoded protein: CASGDRGLGNTIYF.

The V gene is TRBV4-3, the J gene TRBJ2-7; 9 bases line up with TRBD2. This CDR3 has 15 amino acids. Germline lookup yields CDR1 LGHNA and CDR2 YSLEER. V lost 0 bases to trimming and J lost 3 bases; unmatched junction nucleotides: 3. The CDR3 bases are TGCGCCAGCAGCCAAGATAATAGCGGGGGCTACGAGCAGTACTTC. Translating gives CASSQDNSGGYEQYF.

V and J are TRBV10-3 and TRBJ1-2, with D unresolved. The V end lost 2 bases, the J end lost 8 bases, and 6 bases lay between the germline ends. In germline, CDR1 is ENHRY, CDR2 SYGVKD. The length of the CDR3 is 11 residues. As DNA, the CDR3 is TGTGCCATCAGTGAGCTCGGGGGCTACACCTTC. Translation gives CAISELGGYTF.

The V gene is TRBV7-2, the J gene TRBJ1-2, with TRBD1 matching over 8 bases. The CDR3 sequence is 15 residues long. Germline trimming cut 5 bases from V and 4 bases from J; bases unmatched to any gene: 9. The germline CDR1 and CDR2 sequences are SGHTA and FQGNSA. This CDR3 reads CASSARTGNRYGYTF. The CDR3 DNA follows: TGTGCCAGCAGCGCCCGGACAGGGAATCGCTATGGCTACACCTTC. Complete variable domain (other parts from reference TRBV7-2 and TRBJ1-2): GAGVSQSPSNKVTEKGKDVELRCDPISGHTALYWYRQSLGQGLEFLIYFQGNSAPDKSGLPSDRFSAERTGGSVSTLTIQRTQQEDSAVYLCASSARTGNRYGYTFGSGTRLTVV.

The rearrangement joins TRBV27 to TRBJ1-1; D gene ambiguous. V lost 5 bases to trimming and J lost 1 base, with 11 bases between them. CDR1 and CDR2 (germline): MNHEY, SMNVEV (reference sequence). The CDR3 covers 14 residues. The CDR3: CASSPAGKNTEAFF. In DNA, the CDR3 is TGTGCCAGCAGTCCCGCAGGAAAGAACACTGAAGCTTTCTTT.

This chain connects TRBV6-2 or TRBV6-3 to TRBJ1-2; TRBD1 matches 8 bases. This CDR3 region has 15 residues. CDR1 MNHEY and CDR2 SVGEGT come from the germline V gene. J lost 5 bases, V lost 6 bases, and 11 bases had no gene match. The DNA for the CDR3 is TGTGCCAGCAGGTACGACCAGACAGGGGATTATGGCTACACCTTC. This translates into CASRYDQTGDYGYTF.

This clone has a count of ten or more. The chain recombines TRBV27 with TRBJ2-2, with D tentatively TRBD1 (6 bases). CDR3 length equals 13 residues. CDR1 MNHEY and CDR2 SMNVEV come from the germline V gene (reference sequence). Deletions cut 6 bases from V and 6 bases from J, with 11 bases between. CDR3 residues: CASRFQGPGELFF. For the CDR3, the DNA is TGTGCCAGCAGGTTCCAGGGGCCCGGGGAGCTGTTTTTT.

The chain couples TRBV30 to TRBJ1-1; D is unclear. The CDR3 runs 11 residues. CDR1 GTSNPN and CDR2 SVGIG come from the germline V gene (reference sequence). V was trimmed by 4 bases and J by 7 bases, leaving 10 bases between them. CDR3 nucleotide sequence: TGTGCCTGGAAGGTACAGCTTGAAGCTTTCTTT. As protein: CAWKVQLEAFF.

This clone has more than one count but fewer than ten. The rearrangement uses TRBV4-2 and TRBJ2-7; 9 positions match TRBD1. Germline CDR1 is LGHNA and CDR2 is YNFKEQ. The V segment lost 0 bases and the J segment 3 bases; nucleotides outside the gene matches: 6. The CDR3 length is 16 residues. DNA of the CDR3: TGTGCCAGCAGCCAAGATCCGGGACAGGGAGGCTACGAGCAGTACTTC. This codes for CASSQDPGQGGYEQYF.

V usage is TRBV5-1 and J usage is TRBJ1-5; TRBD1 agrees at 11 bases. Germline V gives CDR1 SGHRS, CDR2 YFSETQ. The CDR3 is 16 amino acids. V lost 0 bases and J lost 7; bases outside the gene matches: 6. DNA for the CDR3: TGCGCCAGCAGCTTGGGGGACAGGGGGAAGAGGCAGCCCCAGCATTTT. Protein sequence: CASSLGDRGKRQPQHF.

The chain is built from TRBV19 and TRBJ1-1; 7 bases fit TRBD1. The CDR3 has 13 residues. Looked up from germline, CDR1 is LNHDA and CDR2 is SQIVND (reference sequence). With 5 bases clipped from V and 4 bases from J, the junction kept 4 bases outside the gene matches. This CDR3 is CASSRNRGTEAFF. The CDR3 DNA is TGTGCCAGTAGTCGGAACAGGGGCACTGAAGCTTTCTTT.

CDR3 in amino acids: CASSDTGSGELFF. The CDR3 DNA follows: TGTGCCAGCAGCGACACAGGGTCCGGGGAGCTGTTTTTT. J is TRBJ2-2 and V is TRBV6-5, with D possibly matching TRBD1 (6 bases). V lost 6 bases, J lost 6 bases, and 11 bases lay in between. The CDR3 loop spans 13 amino acids. Germline V gene lookup returns CDR1 MNHEY and CDR2 SVGAGI.

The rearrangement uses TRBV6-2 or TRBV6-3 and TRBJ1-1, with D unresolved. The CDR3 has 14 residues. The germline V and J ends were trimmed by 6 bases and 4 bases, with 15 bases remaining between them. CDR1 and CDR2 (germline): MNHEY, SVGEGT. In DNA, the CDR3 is TGTGCCAGCAGCCGAACCGCCGAGGGCACTGAAGCTTTCTTT. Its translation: CASSRTAEGTEAFF.

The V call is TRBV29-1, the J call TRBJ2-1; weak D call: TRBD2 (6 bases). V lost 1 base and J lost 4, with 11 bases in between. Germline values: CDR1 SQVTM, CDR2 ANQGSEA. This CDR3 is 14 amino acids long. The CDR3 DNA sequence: TGCAGCGTTGAAGCGGGAGTGGGTTACAATGAGCAGTTCTTC. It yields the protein CSVEAGVGYNEQFF.

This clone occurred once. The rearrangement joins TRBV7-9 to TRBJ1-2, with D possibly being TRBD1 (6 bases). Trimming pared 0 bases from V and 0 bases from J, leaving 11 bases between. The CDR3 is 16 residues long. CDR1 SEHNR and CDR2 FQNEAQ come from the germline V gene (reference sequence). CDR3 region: CASSLAITGTNYGYTF. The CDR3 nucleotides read TGTGCCAGCAGCTTAGCGATCACAGGGACTAACTATGGCTACACCTTC.

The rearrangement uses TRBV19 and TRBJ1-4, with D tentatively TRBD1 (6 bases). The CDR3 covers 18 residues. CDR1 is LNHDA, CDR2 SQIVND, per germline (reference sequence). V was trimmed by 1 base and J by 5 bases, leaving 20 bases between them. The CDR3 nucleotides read TGTGCCAGTAGTATAGTGTACTCATGGGGGACACGGAATGAAAAACTGTTTTTT. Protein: CASSIVYSWGTRNEKLFF.

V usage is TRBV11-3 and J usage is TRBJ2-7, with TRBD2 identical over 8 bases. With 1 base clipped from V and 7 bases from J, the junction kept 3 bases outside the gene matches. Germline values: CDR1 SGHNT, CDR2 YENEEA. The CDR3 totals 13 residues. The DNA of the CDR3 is TGTGCCAGCAGCTTAGGTCTAGCGGGTGAGCAGTACGTC. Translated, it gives CASSLGLAGEQYV.

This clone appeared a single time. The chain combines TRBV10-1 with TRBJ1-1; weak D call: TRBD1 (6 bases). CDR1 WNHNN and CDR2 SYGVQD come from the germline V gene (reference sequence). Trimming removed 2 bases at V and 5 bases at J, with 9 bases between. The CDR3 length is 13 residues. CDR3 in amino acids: CASSENRVTEAFF. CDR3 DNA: TGCGCCAGCAGTGAGAACAGGGTAACTGAAGCTTTCTTT.

Here the CDR3 DNA reads TGTGCCAGCAGCTGCCGACGACAGAGCTACGAGCAGTACGTC. Amino acids: CASSCRRQSYEQYV. The chain carries TRBV21-1 and TRBJ2-7; TRBD1 is taken as the D call from the table, unchecked against the DNA. TRBV21-1 is assigned pseudogene status. The CDR3 contains 14 residues.

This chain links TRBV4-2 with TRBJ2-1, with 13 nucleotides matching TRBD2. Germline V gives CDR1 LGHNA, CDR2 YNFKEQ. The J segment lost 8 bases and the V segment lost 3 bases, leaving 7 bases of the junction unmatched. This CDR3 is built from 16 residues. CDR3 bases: TGTGCCAGCAGCCAGGCCGGGACTAGCGGGGTGTATGAGCAGTTCTTC. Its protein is CASSQAGTSGVYEQFF.

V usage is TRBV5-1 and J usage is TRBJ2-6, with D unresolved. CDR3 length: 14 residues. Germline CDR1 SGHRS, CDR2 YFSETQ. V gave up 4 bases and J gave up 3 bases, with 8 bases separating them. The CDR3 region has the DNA TGCGCCAGCAGCCCTACTGGTGGGGCCAACGTCCTGACTTTC. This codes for CASSPTGGANVLTF.

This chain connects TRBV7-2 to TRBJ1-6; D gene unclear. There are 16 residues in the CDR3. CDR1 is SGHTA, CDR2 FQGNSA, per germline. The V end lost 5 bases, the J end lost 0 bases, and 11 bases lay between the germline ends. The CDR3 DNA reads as TGTGCCAGCAGCGACCGAGCGGTCTCCTATAATTCACCCCTCCACTTT. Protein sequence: CASSDRAVSYNSPLHF.

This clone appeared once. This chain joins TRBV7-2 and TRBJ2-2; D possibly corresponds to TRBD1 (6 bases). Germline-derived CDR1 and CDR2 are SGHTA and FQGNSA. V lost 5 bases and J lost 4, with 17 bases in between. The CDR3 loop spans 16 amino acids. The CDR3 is CASSPYRVLGTGELFF. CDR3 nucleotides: TGTGCCAGCAGCCCTTACAGGGTTCTGGGCACCGGGGAGCTGTTTTTT.

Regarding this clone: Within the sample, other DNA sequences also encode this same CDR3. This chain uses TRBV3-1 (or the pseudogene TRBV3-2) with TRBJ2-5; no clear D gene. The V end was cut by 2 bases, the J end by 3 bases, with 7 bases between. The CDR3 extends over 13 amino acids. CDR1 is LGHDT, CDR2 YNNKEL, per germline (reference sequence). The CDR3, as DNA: TGTGCCAGCAGCCAAAATCGGGAAGAGACCCAGTACTTC. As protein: CASSQNREETQYF.